These 7 T cell receptor beta chains originate from one sample sequenced in a study of blood T cell repertoires in COVID-19. Method: immunoSEQ multiplex PCR; TCRdb's copy keeps in-frame clones and lacks some. Of nearly 70,000 clones in the sample, 90% to 95% were seen once. Input material: peripheral blood. All receptors come from a man aged 40-55 years with COVID-19, enrolled during active disease.

The chain joins TRBV5-1 to TRBJ1-2; 11 bases align to TRBD1. The CDR3 consists of 15 residues. V lost 3 bases, J lost 4 bases, and 5 bases stayed unmatched. CDR1 is SGHRS and CDR2 is YFSETQ in the germline V gene. CDR3 in amino acids: CASSSGGTGGYGYTF. CDR3 coding DNA: TGCGCCAGCAGCTCCGGGGGGACAGGGGGCTATGGCTACACCTTC.

The chain combines TRBV12-3 or TRBV12-4 with TRBJ1-4; D perhaps matches TRBD1 (6 bases). V gave up 8 bases and J gave up 8 bases, with 12 bases separating them. The CDR3 is 12 amino acids. The CDR3 sequence: CASRQGWEKLFF. The DNA of the CDR3 is TGTGCCAGCCGGCAGGGGTGGGAAAAACTGTTTTTT.

This chain joins TRBV6-4 and TRBJ2-3; possibly TRBD2 for D (6 bases). The CDR3 extends over 15 amino acids. Germline V gene data show CDR1 as MRHNA and CDR2 as SNTAGT. Trimming shortened V by 10 bases and J by 2 bases, and 19 bases separated the two germline ends. The CDR3 is CAIDPNGSFTDTQYF. CDR3 bases: TGTGCCATCGATCCCAACGGGAGTTTCACAGATACGCAGTATTTT.

V usage is TRBV13 and J usage is TRBJ1-1; D remains ambiguous. The germline CDR1 and CDR2 sequences are PRHDT and FYEKMQ (reference sequence). V lost 5 bases and J 4 bases, leaving 14 bases between the germline ends. There are 14 residues in the CDR3. For the CDR3, the DNA is TGTGCCAGCAGCCGGCGGCGGGAGGGCACTGAAGCTTTCTTT. This codes for CASSRRREGTEAFF.

The chain employs TRBV19 and TRBJ1-5, with TRBD1 matching 7 bases. Per the germline V gene, CDR1 is LNHDA and CDR2 is SQIVND (reference sequence). Unmatched junction bases numbered 3, after V lost 5 bases and J lost 2 bases. The CDR3 consists of 14 residues. CDR3 DNA sequence: TGTGCCAGTAGTTCTGACAGGGGCAATCAGCCCCAGCATTTT. Translating it yields CASSSDRGNQPQHF.

The rearrangement links TRBV30 to TRBJ1-1; tentatively, D is TRBD1 (6 bases). The CDR3 totals 11 residues. The ends were cut back, 2 bases at V and 7 bases at J, with 8 bases in the middle. CDR1 is GTSNPN and CDR2 is SVGIG in the germline V gene (reference sequence). In DNA form, the CDR3 reads TGTGCCTGGAGTACAGGGTATGAAGCTTTCTTT. This codes for CAWSTGYEAFF.

Only a few counts were recorded for this clone. Other DNA sequences in the sample encode the same CDR3. This sequence joins TRBV30 and TRBJ1-5, with no clear D. The CDR3 totals 13 residues. Germline V gene data show CDR1 as GTSNPN and CDR2 as SVGIG (reference sequence). V lost 0 bases and J 7 bases, leaving 10 bases between the germline ends. The CDR3 sequence is CAWSVGGEQPQHF. The CDR3 DNA is TGTGCCTGGAGTGTGGGAGGCGAGCAGCCCCAGCATTTT. Based on the CDR3 plus reference TRBV30 and TRBJ1-5, the full variable domain is SQTIHQWPATLVQPVGSPLSLECTVEGTSNPNLYWYRQAAGRGLQLLFYSVGIGQISSEVPQNLSASRPQDRQFILSSKKLLLSDSGFYLCAWSVGGEQPQHFGDGTRLSIL.